This entry concerns a single TCR beta chain. The source of the sample is a study of cytomegalovirus exposure and HLA in healthy donors. Primers included in the PCR were 60 Vbeta and 13 Jbeta primers. The protocol was immunoSEQ multiplex PCR, while the TCRdb copy is restricted to in-frame clones and leaves out a portion. The sample has roughly 150,000 clones, approximately 84% seen once. The CDR3 runs 18 residues. Deletions cut 0 bases from V and 3 bases from J, with 18 bases between. Looked up from germline, CDR1 is SGHKS and CDR2 is YYEKEE (reference sequence). Sequenced: PBMCs. This chain joins TRBV5-5 and TRBJ2-2; the D gene is possibly TRBD1 (6 bases). This sequence was found in a young woman in good health and CMV-seronegative. The CDR3 region is CASSLGAGAGVYTGELFF. DNA of the CDR3: TGTGCCAGCAGCTTGGGGGCCGGCGCAGGGGTCTACACCGGGGAGCTGTTTTTT. The whole variable domain, filled in from reference TRBV5-5 and TRBJ2-2, reads DAGVTQSPTHLIKTRGQQVTLRCSPISGHKSVSWYQQVLGQGPQFIFQYYEKEERGRGNFPDRFSARQFPNYSSELNVNALLLGDSALYLCASSLGAGAGVYTGELFFGEGSRLTVL.